Sequencing of this T cell receptor (beta chain) was carried out in a study of T-cell memory formation after mild COVID-19. Regarding the study as a whole: CM and EM subsets held most contracting CD4+ clones; EMRA held CD8+ ones. There was no confirmation that second-wave clones peaking on day 37 were SARS-CoV-2 specific.

With constant-segment primers, 5'RACE yielded cDNA libraries of TCR alpha and TCR beta that carried sample barcodes and UMIs. Via MiXCR, TCRdb re-called the 5' RACE reads, giving one row per CDR3 protein. The table lists 110,000 to 150,000 distinct CDR3 sequences, roughly 13% of them singletons. Details on this clonotype: The antigen is unknown.

The V gene lost 4 bases and the J gene lost 1 base, with 8 bases spanning the gap. Germline loops: CDR1 DFQATT, CDR2 SNEGSKA (reference sequence). This CDR3 has 13 amino acids. The chain has TRBV20-1 and TRBJ2-1; tentative D call: TRBD2 (5 bases). This clonotype was sampled from an adult woman who had mild COVID-19 (a few samples of this study predate the infection). Cell type and time point are not known. Specimen: PBMCs or a T cell subset sorted from them (not recorded which). CDR3 region: CSAKLVSYNEQFF. The DNA for the CDR3 is TGCAGTGCTAAACTAGTATCCTACAATGAGCAGTTCTTC.